The rows below give T cell receptor beta chains drawn from one sample of a study of blood T cells in healthy people across ages. TCRdb re-analysed the 5' RACE reads in MiXCR, keeping a single row per CDR3 protein. The data show some 670,000 distinct CDR3 sequences, over 40% seen once. Material: blood. These receptors originate from an elderly woman in good health. CDR3s include the opening cysteine and the closing phenylalanine or tryptophan. D genes are given only for firm matches. Not every row has a clone size; where given, it reads once, few, many or a size class.

j_call | d_call | clone_size | v_call | cdr3_nt | cdr3_aa
TRBJ2-3 | TRBD1 | NA | TRBV20-1 | TGCAGTGCCAAGCCCGGGACAGGGGGCGCAGATACGCAGTATTTT | CSAKPGTGGADTQYF
TRBJ1-1 | TRBD1 | NA | TRBV28 | TGTGCCAGCTCGACCGGGACAGGGCCAACTGAAGCTTTCTTT | CASSTGTGPTEAFF
TRBJ2-1 | NA | NA | TRBV7-9 | TGTGCCAGCAGCTTTAGACAGGAGGTCGATGAGCAGTTCTTC | CASSFRQEVDEQFF
TRBJ2-5 | TRBD1 | NA | TRBV20-1 | TGCAGTGCCAGAGCCGGGACAGGACAAGAGACCCAGTACTTC | CSARAGTGQETQYF
TRBJ2-7 | NA | NA | TRBV4-3 | TGCGCCAGCAGGACGAAGCGGAACTTAATCTACGAGCAGTACTTC | CASRTKRNLIYEQYF
TRBJ2-1 | NA | NA | TRBV5-1 | TGCGCCAGCAGCTTGGGTGGGAGTACGTACAATGGGCAGTTCTTC | CASSLGGSTYNGQFF
TRBJ2-1 | TRBD1 | many | TRBV7-8 | TGTGCCAGCAGTCCCCGGGACAGGGAAAAATCTACAATGAGGAACAATGAGCAGTTCTTC | CASSPRDREKSTMRNNEQFF
TRBJ2-1 | TRBD2 | many | TRBV2 | TGTGCCAGCAGAGCCGGGACTAGCGGGGTAGGTGAGCAGTTCTTC | CASRAGTSGVGEQFF
TRBJ2-3 | TRBD1 | few | TRBV12-3/TRBV12-4 | TGTGCCAGCAGTCGGGACAGGCAAGATACGCAGTATTTT | CASSRDRQDTQYF
TRBJ2-3 | NA | NA | TRBV30 | TGTGCCTGGAGCGGGGAGGTCACAGATACGCAGTATTTT | CAWSGEVTDTQYF
TRBJ2-1 | TRBD1 | many | TRBV12-3/TRBV12-4 | TGTGCCAGCAGTCCGATCCGCGGACAGGGCTCATACAATGAGCAGTTCTTC | CASSPIRGQGSYNEQFF
TRBJ1-2 | TRBD1 | many | TRBV20-1 | TGCAGTGGCATGGACAGGTGGGGCTACACCTTC | CSGMDRWGYTF
TRBJ1-4 | NA | few | TRBV2 | TGTGCCAGCAGTGACAGGGCAACTAATGAAAAACTGTTTTTT | CASSDRATNEKLFF
TRBJ2-1 | NA | many | TRBV15 | TGTGCCACCAGCGCGTTCAGGGGTGAGCAGTTCTTC | CATSAFRGEQFF
TRBJ1-1 | NA | few | TRBV5-1 | TGCGCCAGCAGCTTCGCCCCAGGGGTACCTGAAGCTTTCTTT | CASSFAPGVPEAFF
TRBJ2-3 | NA | NA | TRBV3-1 | TGTGCCAGCAGCCACGAGATTGGGGGGAGTACAGATACGCAGTATTTT | CASSHEIGGSTDTQYF
TRBJ1-1 | TRBD1 | NA | TRBV5-1 | TGCGCCAGCAGCTTGACCCGGGACAGGCACATGAACACTGAAGCTTTCTTT | CASSLTRDRHMNTEAFF
TRBJ2-5 | TRBD2 | many | TRBV10-3 | TGTGCCATCAGTGACAGGGAGGGGAGCCAAGAGACCCAGTACTTC | CAISDREGSQETQYF
TRBJ2-3 | NA | NA | TRBV12-3/TRBV12-4 | TGTGCCAGCAGTTTTGTGGGCATGGATACGCAGTATTTT | CASSFVGMDTQYF
TRBJ2-5 | NA | many | TRBV2 | TGTGCCAGCAGTGAAGTTCCAAACCAAGAGACCCAGTACTTC | CASSEVPNQETQYF
TRBJ2-3 | TRBD2 | few | TRBV28 | TGTGCCAGCAGTTTATCCTCCGGGACTAGCGGGACAGATACGCAGTATTTT | CASSLSSGTSGTDTQYF
TRBJ1-5 | NA | many | TRBV12-3/TRBV12-4 | TGTGCCACTCAGCCCCAGCATTTT | CATQPQHF
TRBJ2-3 | NA | many | TRBV4-1 | TGCGCCAGCAGCCATTTAAACCCAGCCATTGGCACAGATACGCAGTATTTT | CASSHLNPAIGTDTQYF
TRBJ2-1 | TRBD2 | NA | TRBV9 | TGTGCCAGCAGCGTTCAAGCGGGGGGTAACAATGAGCAGTTCTTC | CASSVQAGGNNEQFF
TRBJ2-7 | NA | NA | TRBV4-2 | TGTGCCAGCAGCCAAGATAAGGGGGGGGCCTACAATGAGCAGTACTTC | CASSQDKGGAYNEQYF
TRBJ1-1 | NA | NA | TRBV20-1 | TGCAGTGCACCCTACCACAGGGACACTGAAGCTTTCTTT | CSAPYHRDTEAFF
TRBJ1-6 | NA | NA | TRBV25-1 | TGTGCCAGCAAGGGGTCCTATAATTCACCCCTCCACTTT | CASKGSYNSPLHF
TRBJ2-1 | NA | many | TRBV10-3 | TGTGCCATCAGTGAAGACAGGAGAGATGAGCAGTTCTTC | CAISEDRRDEQFF
TRBJ1-6 | NA | NA | TRBV3-1 | TGTGCCAGCAGCTTCGGACAGTCTTATAATTCACCCCTCCACTTT | CASSFGQSYNSPLHF
TRBJ1-1 | TRBD1 | once | TRBV5-1 | TGCGCCAGCAGCTTGGGGGACAGGGCGCACACTGTAGCTTTCTTT | CASSLGDRAHTVAFF
TRBJ2-3 | NA | many | TRBV7-3 | TGTGCCAGCAGCTTAGGTCTTCACACAGATACGCAGTATTTT | CASSLGLHTDTQYF
TRBJ2-7 | TRBD2 | NA | TRBV25-1 | TGTGCCAGCAGTGCCCCGACTAGCGGAGTATACGAGCAGTACTTC | CASSAPTSGVYEQYF
TRBJ2-1 | NA | few | TRBV9 | TGTGCCAGCAGCGTATCATTGACGGCACCGGTCAATGAGCAGTTCTTC | CASSVSLTAPVNEQFF
TRBJ2-1 | NA | many | TRBV11-2 | TGTGCCAGCAGCTTTCACAATGAGCAGTTCTTC | CASSFHNEQFF
TRBJ2-1 | TRBD1 | NA | TRBV6-1 | TGTGCCAGCAGCAGGGGGATGGAATACAATGAGCAGTTCTTC | CASSRGMEYNEQFF
TRBJ2-5 | NA | few | TRBV5-1 | TGCGCCAGCAGCCTATTTTTCAGTCGGTACCAAGAGACCCAGTACTTC | CASSLFFSRYQETQYF
TRBJ1-1 | NA | NA | TRBV6-2/TRBV6-3 | TGTGCCAGCAGGTTTGGGGCTATGAACACTGAAGCTTTCTTT | CASRFGAMNTEAFF
TRBJ2-5 | NA | many | TRBV7-2 | TGTGCCAGCAGCTTACGGGACGGATTAAAAGAGACCCAGTACTTC | CASSLRDGLKETQYF
TRBJ1-5 | TRBD1 | few | TRBV7-6 | TGTGCCAGCAGCTTAGTTAGGGGGCGTCTCGGTCAGCCCCAGCATTTT | CASSLVRGRLGQPQHF
TRBJ2-5 | NA | NA | TRBV12-3/TRBV12-4 | TGTGCCAGCAGAGTGACTTACCAAGAGACCCAGTACTTC | CASRVTYQETQYF
TRBJ2-2 | TRBD1 | once | TRBV28 | TGTGCCAGCAGTCAGACAGGGTATATCACCGGGGAGCTGTTTTTT | CASSQTGYITGELFF
TRBJ1-5 | TRBD1 | few | TRBV29-1 | TGCAGCGTTGAGGGGGCAGGGGGTCAGCCCCAGCATTTT | CSVEGAGGQPQHF